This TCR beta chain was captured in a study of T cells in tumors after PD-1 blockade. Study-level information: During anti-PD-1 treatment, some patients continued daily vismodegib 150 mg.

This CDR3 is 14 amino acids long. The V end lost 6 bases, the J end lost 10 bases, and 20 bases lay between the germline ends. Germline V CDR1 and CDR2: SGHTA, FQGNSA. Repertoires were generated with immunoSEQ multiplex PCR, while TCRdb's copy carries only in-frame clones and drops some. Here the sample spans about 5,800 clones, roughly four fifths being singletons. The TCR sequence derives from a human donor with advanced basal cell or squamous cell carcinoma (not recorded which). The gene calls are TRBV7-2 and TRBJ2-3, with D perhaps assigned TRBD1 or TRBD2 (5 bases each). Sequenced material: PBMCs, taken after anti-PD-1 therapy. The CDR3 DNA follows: TGTGCCAGCAGTACGGGGACCTTATCATCTCCGCAGTATTTT. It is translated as CASSTGTLSSPQYF.